This T cell receptor beta chain was sequenced for a study of early T cells in non-severe SARS-CoV-2 infection. Findings and limits, study-wide: Private and CD4 specificities were missed by VDJdb matching, which favored anti-spike CD8 responses.

Individually, cDNA molecules had unique molecular identifiers attached to them. TCRdb used MiXCR to reprocess the 5' RACE reads, holding one entry per CDR3 protein. Of more than 40,000 distinct CDR3 sequences in the sample, roughly 4% are singletons; the top ten hold around 2.9%. The CDR3 sequence is 15 residues long. Germline lookup yields CDR1 DFQATT and CDR2 SNEGSKA (reference sequence). V lost 6 bases and J lost 4, with 21 bases in between. This clonotype was picked up many times. Its antigen is still unknown. The sequencing sample was made of whole blood. The TCR sequence derives from an adult who was a healthcare worker with PCR-confirmed SARS-CoV-2 infection or an uninfected control (not recorded which). The chain carries TRBV20-1 and TRBJ2-5; D perhaps matches TRBD1 (8 bases). DNA for the CDR3: TGCAGTGCCTCGGGAGGACAGGGTCTCTCAGAGACCCAGTACTTC. Translated, it gives CSASGGQGLSETQYF.